The subject of this entry is one TCR beta chain. Original handling: Reference gene primer amplification yielded estimated nucleated cell counts. Repertoires were generated with immunoSEQ multiplex PCR, while TCRdb's copy carries only in-frame clones and drops some. V, J and clone size were drawn from that table, and D and trimming were deduced from the DNA. The sample has roughly 380,000 clones, around nine tenths seen once. This sample is drawn from a study of blood T cell repertoires in COVID-19. Study summary: There were acute and convalescent COVID-19 samples, and they came from the United States, Italy and Spain. PBMCs, B-cell-depleted T cells, or T cells were the source of the cDNA or gDNA that made up the material.

The CDR3 loop spans 17 amino acids. Germline values: CDR1 MNHNS, CDR2 SASEGT. V lost 1 base and J lost 4; bases outside the gene matches: 7. Seattle-derived patients entered the study during active infection and were followed longitudinally. Sequenced: peripheral blood. This sequence originates from a woman aged 55-75 years with COVID-19, enrolled during active disease. The chain couples TRBV6-1 to TRBJ1-2, with 12 bases matching TRBD1. The CDR3 here is CASSEGDRGRSSYGYTF. CDR3 DNA: TGTGCCAGCAGTGAAGGGGACAGGGGGCGATCCAGCTATGGCTACACCTTC.